The 10 T cell receptor beta chains below come from one sample, sequenced in a study of T-cell memory formation after mild COVID-19. TCRdb fed the 5' RACE reads into MiXCR, producing one record per CDR3 protein. The data contain 210,000 or so distinct CDR3 sequences, about 11% of them seen just once; the ten biggest clones take up roughly 3.2%. The sample comprised PBMCs or a T cell subset sorted from them (not recorded which). The receptors were gathered from a man aged 18 to 29 who had mild COVID-19 (a few samples of this study predate the infection). Cell type and time point are not known.

This clonotype was detected a few times. This chain uses TRBV18 with TRBJ2-7; 8 bases map to TRBD1. The V segment lost 0 bases and the J segment 3 bases; nucleotides outside the gene matches: 4. The CDR3 sequence is 15 residues long. Germline CDR1 reads KGHSH; CDR2 reads LQKENI. CDR3 coding DNA: TGTGCCAGCTCACCACCGTCACAGGGGGTCTACGAGCAGTACTTC. It specifies CASSPPSQGVYEQYF.

This clonotype was counted only a few times. The CDR3 bases are TGTGCCAGCAGCCCCAGCGGGGCGAGCCCCTACGAGCAGTACGTC. It is translated as CASSPSGASPYEQYV. This sequence joins TRBV6-5 and TRBJ2-7; 7 bases match TRBD2. Germline V gene data show CDR1 as MNHEY and CDR2 as SVGAGI. Germline trimming cut 6 bases from V and 2 bases from J; bases unmatched to any gene: 10. CDR3 size: 15 residues.

V is TRBV9 and J is TRBJ2-5; 10 bases are a match to TRBD2. Trimming took 0 bases from V and 7 from J; bases not matched to a gene: 6. The CDR3 has 15 amino acids. Germline V gives CDR1 SGDLS, CDR2 YYNGEE. The CDR3 spells CASSVGLAGAGTQYF. In nucleotides, the CDR3 is TGTGCCAGCAGCGTAGGGCTAGCGGGGGCGGGGACCCAGTACTTC.

This clonotype has a handful of counts. The chain uses TRBV7-2 and TRBJ2-4; D not certain. The CDR3 sequence is 13 residues long. Germline CDR1 reads SGHTA; CDR2 reads FQGNSA. The ends were cut back, 5 bases at V and 6 bases at J, with 11 bases in the middle. CDR3 region: CASSTDLGNIQYF. CDR3 DNA sequence: TGTGCCAGCAGCACTGACCTGGGAAACATTCAGTACTTC.

The chain links TRBV25-1 to TRBJ1-5; D remains unclear. CDR1 and CDR2 (germline): MGHDK, SYGVNS. The CDR3 loop spans 14 amino acids. The V end was cut by 3 bases, the J end by 4 bases, with 10 bases between. The CDR3 DNA reads TGTGCCAGCAGTGATAGATTGCGGAATCAGCCCCAGCATTTT. Translation: CASSDRLRNQPQHF.

This clonotype appeared a few times. The rearrangement links TRBV6-5 to TRBJ2-3; TRBD2 matches 10 bases. This CDR3 has 15 amino acids. CDR1 MNHEY and CDR2 SVGAGI come from the germline V gene. Trimming cost V 5 bases and J 3 bases; bases outside gene matches: 5. As DNA, the CDR3 is TGTGCCAGCAGTCGACTAGCGGGTCAAACAGATACGCAGTATTTT. Protein product: CASSRLAGQTDTQYF.

This clonotype was seen more than once but under ten times. V is TRBV7-2 and J is TRBJ2-7; TRBD2 matches at 9 bases. Germline CDR1 and CDR2: SGHTA and FQGNSA. The CDR3 extends over 15 amino acids. V was clipped by 0 bases and J by 7 bases; unmatched bases: 7. The CDR3 sequence: CASSLAASGASEQYF. CDR3 in DNA: TGTGCCAGCAGCTTAGCGGCTAGCGGGGCGAGTGAGCAGTACTTC.

Many counts were recorded for this clonotype. The rearrangement links TRBV5-1 to TRBJ2-5; D remains unclear. The CDR3 consists of 12 residues. CDR1 and CDR2 (germline): SGHRS, YFSETQ. V dropped 1 base and J dropped 4 bases, with 5 bases sitting between them. CDR3 nucleotide sequence: TGCGCCAGCAGCTTGATGGGAGAGACCCAGTACTTC. Amino acids: CASSLMGETQYF.

The chain recombines TRBV20-1 with TRBJ2-1; 8 nucleotides line up with TRBD1. With 4 bases clipped from V and 11 bases from J, the junction kept 7 bases outside the gene matches. Germline CDR1 and CDR2: DFQATT and SNEGSKA (reference sequence). The CDR3 extends over 12 amino acids. In DNA form, the CDR3 reads TGCAGTGCTACTACGCAGGGGGCAAAGCAGTTCTTC. Amino acid sequence: CSATTQGAKQFF.

The chain has TRBV20-1 and TRBJ1-5; D not certain. CDR1 and CDR2 from the germline V gene are DFQATT and SNEGSKA (reference sequence). The CDR3 extends over 14 amino acids. V lost 2 bases to trimming and J lost 2 bases, with 10 bases between them. The CDR3: CSARPGMGNQPQHF. The CDR3, as DNA: TGCAGTGCTAGACCGGGAATGGGCAATCAGCCCCAGCATTTT.